A single sample is the source of the 25 T cell receptor beta chains below, sequenced in a study of blood T cell repertoires in COVID-19. Produced via immunoSEQ multiplex PCR; TCRdb's table is partial and in-frame only. The sample holds about 14,000 clones, approximately 86% seen once. Sequenced material: peripheral blood. Receptors originate from a human donor in a cohort sampled during active COVID-19.

The CDR3 nucleotides are TGTGCCAGCAGCTCATCTAGCGGGAGTTTTCACGAGCAGTACTTC. This translates into CASSSSSGSFHEQYF. V gene TRBV7-2 combines with J gene TRBJ2-7, with 10 bases aligning to TRBD2. Losses at the gene ends were 4 bases for V and 5 bases for J; bases not matched to a gene: 8. Looked up from germline, CDR1 is SGHTA and CDR2 is FQGNSA. This CDR3 contains 15 residues. Together with reference TRBV7-2 and TRBJ2-7, the CDR3 gives the full variable domain: GAGVSQSPSNKVTEKGKDVELRCDPISGHTALYWYRQSLGQGLEFLIYFQGNSAPDKSGLPSDRFSAERTGGSVSTLTIQRTQQEDSAVYLCASSSSSGSFHEQYFGPGTRLTVT.

This clone was recorded a few times. This sequence joins TRBV10-3 and TRBJ2-1; TRBD2 is a possible D gene (6 bases). Trimming removed 0 bases at V and 0 bases at J, with 9 bases between. CDR1 and CDR2 from the germline V gene are ENHRY and SYGVKD. The length of the CDR3 is 16 residues. CDR3 coding DNA: TGTGCCATCAGTGAGTCGGGGGGTACCTCCTACAATGAGCAGTTCTTC. Protein sequence: CAISESGGTSYNEQFF.

The CDR3 reads CASSSGVRHEQYF. The CDR3 DNA reads TGTGCCAGCAGTTCAGGGGTTCGGCACGAGCAGTACTTC. The chain links TRBV6-5 to TRBJ2-7; weak D call: TRBD1 (6 bases). The CDR3 covers 13 residues. V lost 4 bases to trimming and J lost 5 bases, with 12 bases between them. The germline CDR1 and CDR2 sequences are MNHEY and SVGAGI.

The V gene is TRBV9, the J gene TRBJ2-7; TRBD2 might be the D (6 bases). The CDR3 has 15 residues. Trimming took 4 bases from V and 3 from J, leaving 17 bases between them. Per germline, CDR1 SGDLS and CDR2 YYNGEE. In DNA, the CDR3 is TGTGCCAGCAGCCTCGCGGCGGAGGGGAGCTACGAGCAGTACTTC. Translation: CASSLAAEGSYEQYF.

The CDR3 loop reads CASSFGQNTEAFF. The CDR3 DNA follows: TGTGCCAGCAGCTTCGGACAGAACACTGAAGCTTTCTTT. The chain is built from TRBV11-2 and TRBJ1-1; D might be TRBD1 (5 bases). Germline V lookup: CDR1 SGHAT, CDR2 FQNNGV. V was trimmed by 3 bases and J by 1 base, leaving 6 bases between them. The CDR3 consists of 13 residues.

The V gene is TRBV4-1, the J gene TRBJ2-7; TRBD1 matches 9 bases. V dropped 6 bases and J dropped 6; count of bases not matched to a gene: 3. Per the germline V gene, CDR1 is MGHRA and CDR2 is YSYEKL. This CDR3 comprises 12 residues. CDR3 in DNA: TGCGCCAGCAGTCTGACAGGGGGCGAGCAGTACTTC. Protein product: CASSLTGGEQYF.

The gene calls are TRBV6-5 and TRBJ1-2; D is unresolved. V was clipped by 6 bases and J by 0 bases, with 8 bases between them. Per the germline V gene, CDR1 is MNHEY and CDR2 is SVGAGI. The length of the CDR3 is 13 residues. The CDR3 is CASSSTANYGYTF. Here the CDR3 DNA reads TGTGCCAGCAGCAGTACAGCTAACTATGGCTACACCTTC.

This clone was counted a few times. The chain recombines TRBV10-1 with TRBJ2-7, with 10 bases fitting TRBD2. The CDR3 covers 15 residues. Germline CDR1 reads WNHNN; CDR2 reads SYGVQD (reference sequence). Unmatched junction bases numbered 3, after V lost 4 bases and J lost 0 bases. The CDR3 region has the DNA TGCGCCAGCAGTGGGGGACTAGCGAACTCCTACGAGCAGTACTTC. It translates to CASSGGLANSYEQYF.

The gene calls are TRBV4-3 and TRBJ1-1; perhaps TRBD1 as D (5 bases). Trimming shortened V by 0 bases and J by 5 bases, and 16 bases separated the two germline ends. This CDR3 comprises 16 residues. Germline CDR1 is LGHNA and CDR2 is YSLEER. The CDR3 DNA is TGCGCCAGCAGCCAAGAGTATCCGGGGGTGGGTACTGAAGCTTTCTTT. Translated, it gives CASSQEYPGVGTEAFF.

This chain uses TRBV27 with TRBJ2-1; TRBD2 agrees at 14 bases. V trimming: 4 bases; J trimming: 9 bases; junction bases outside the gene matches: 5. CDR1 MNHEY and CDR2 SMNVEV come from the germline V gene (reference sequence). This CDR3 comprises 15 residues. The CDR3 coding sequence is TGTGCCAGCAGTTCGGGACTAGCGGGAGTCGCTGAGCAGTTCTTC. This codes for CASSSGLAGVAEQFF.

This clone was counted only a few times. CDR3 sequence: CASSHWTGGDYGYTF. The CDR3 DNA sequence: TGTGCCAGCAGCCACTGGACAGGGGGTGACTATGGCTACACCTTC. The chain joins TRBV7-9 to TRBJ1-2, with 10 bases identical to TRBD1. Unmatched junction bases numbered 6, after V lost 5 bases and J lost 3 bases. The germline V gene has CDR1 SEHNR and CDR2 FQNEAQ (reference sequence). This CDR3 spans 15 amino acids.

J is TRBJ1-3 and V is TRBV5-8, with a weak D call TRBD1 (6 bases). The CDR3 is made up of 18 amino acids. Germline V CDR1 and CDR2: SGHTS, YDEGEE. The V gene lost 2 bases and the J gene lost 2 bases, with 20 bases spanning the gap. The CDR3 protein is CASSLGATGFAAGNTIYF. CDR3 nucleotide sequence: TGTGCCAGCAGCTTAGGTGCCACAGGGTTCGCGGCTGGAAACACCATATATTTT.

This clone was observed a few times. This sequence joins TRBV2 and TRBJ1-5, with D perhaps matching TRBD1 (5 bases). The CDR3 runs to 15 residues. V gave up 2 bases and J gave up 9 bases, with 17 bases separating them. The germline CDR1 and CDR2 sequences are SNHLY and FYNNEI. The CDR3 nucleotides are TGTGCCAGCAGTGAACAGGCAGGGTCCATCATGCCCCAGCATTTT. This codes for CASSEQAGSIMPQHF.

The rearrangement joins TRBV21-1 to TRBJ2-5; TRBD1 was called by the table and not checked on the DNA. TRBV21-1 is a pseudogene. This CDR3 region has 15 residues. The CDR3: CASSKVRAQGETQYF. The CDR3 nucleotides are TGTGCCAGCAGCAAAGTACGGGCCCAGGGAGAGACCCAGTACTTC.

This chain connects TRBV7-2 to TRBJ1-5; TRBD1 might be the D (5 bases). Between the trimmed V and J ends, which lost 1 base and 3 bases, there was a span of 10 bases. Germline assignment: CDR1 SGHTA and CDR2 FQGNSA. The CDR3 spans 15 residues. DNA for the CDR3: TGTGCCAGCAGCTTAGGACAGAGACACAATCAGCCCCAGCATTTT. Protein product: CASSLGQRHNQPQHF. The whole variable domain, filled in from reference TRBV7-2 and TRBJ1-5, reads GAGVSQSPSNKVTEKGKDVELRCDPISGHTALYWYRQSLGQGLEFLIYFQGNSAPDKSGLPSDRFSAERTGGSVSTLTIQRTQQEDSAVYLCASSLGQRHNQPQHFGDGTRLSIL.

The chain combines TRBV11-2 with TRBJ2-7; D unresolved. The V end lost 3 bases, the J end lost 2 bases, and 20 bases lay between the germline ends. Germline V lookup: CDR1 SGHAT, CDR2 FQNNGV. This CDR3 is built from 17 residues. The CDR3 DNA is TGTGCCAGCAGCTTTTCTGTTAGAGCAGGTACGACCTACGAGCAGTACTTC. Translation gives CASSFSVRAGTTYEQYF.

This chain's CDR3 is CASSPLAGIQAAYEQYF. DNA for the CDR3: TGTGCCAGCAGCCCTCTGGCGGGAATTCAAGCTGCCTACGAGCAGTACTTC. This chain uses TRBV5-4 with TRBJ2-7; possibly TRBD2 for D (6 bases). V was pared by 4 bases and J by 2 bases, with 22 bases between. The length of the CDR3 is 17 residues. Germline V gene lookup returns CDR1 SGHNT and CDR2 YYREEE (reference sequence).

V and J are TRBV5-1 and TRBJ2-3; 7 bases align to TRBD1. The V segment lost 4 bases and the J segment 5 bases; nucleotides outside the gene matches: 7. Germline V CDR1 and CDR2: SGHRS, YFSETQ. The CDR3 spans 14 residues. CDR3: CASSLGQVGDTQYF. CDR3 in DNA: TGCGCCAGCAGCCTTGGACAGGTGGGAGATACGCAGTATTTT.

This sequence joins TRBV19 and TRBJ1-3; D is possibly TRBD1 (6 bases). The CDR3 length is 17 residues. V lost 4 bases and J 0 bases, leaving 16 bases between the germline ends. Per germline, CDR1 LNHDA and CDR2 SQIVND (reference sequence). CDR3 DNA: TGTGCCAGTAGTACCGGGACAAACCTTTACTCTGGAAACACCATATATTTT. Its protein is CASSTGTNLYSGNTIYF.

The chain combines TRBV7-9 with TRBJ2-5; a possible D gene is TRBD1 (6 bases). The germline V gene encodes CDR1 SEHNR and CDR2 FQNEAQ (reference sequence). The CDR3 loop spans 14 amino acids. V was clipped by 3 bases and J by 3 bases, with 11 bases between them. CDR3 sequence (DNA): TGTGCCAGCAGCTTCGTCCAGGGGAAAGAGACCCAGTACTTC. Its protein is CASSFVQGKETQYF.

This chain links TRBV11-2 with TRBJ2-7; TRBD1 matches 8 bases. After removal of 3 bases from V and 3 bases from J, the junction contained 4 bases not matched to a gene. CDR1 and CDR2 from the germline V gene are SGHAT and FQNNGV. This CDR3 has 14 residues. The CDR3: CASSFAGTGYEQYF. As DNA, the CDR3 is TGTGCCAGCAGCTTCGCCGGGACAGGCTACGAGCAGTACTTC. The full variable domain, rest sourced from reference TRBV11-2 and TRBJ2-7, is EAGVAQSPRYKIIEKRQSVAFWCNPISGHATLYWYQQILGQGPKLLIQFQNNGVVDDSQLPKDRFSAERLKGVDSTLKIQPAKLEDSAVYLCASSFAGTGYEQYFGPGTRLTVT.

The CDR3 reads CASSLELAGGHEQYF. For the CDR3, the DNA is TGTGCCAGCAGCTTAGAACTAGCGGGAGGCCACGAGCAGTACTTC. V and J are TRBV7-8 and TRBJ2-7; the match to TRBD2 covers 12 bases. The trim removed 1 base at V and 5 bases at J, leaving 3 bases unmatched. In germline, CDR1 is SGHVS, CDR2 FQNEAQ. This CDR3 has 15 amino acids.

The rearrangement uses TRBV6-6 and TRBJ2-7; D may be TRBD2 (6 bases). This CDR3 comprises 14 residues. CDR1 is MNHNY, CDR2 SVGAGI, per germline (reference sequence). Trimming removed 2 bases from V and 3 bases from J, with 11 bases in between. The CDR3 bases are TGTGCCAGCAGTTACGGCGGGACCAACTACGAGCAGTACTTC. This encodes CASSYGGTNYEQYF.

The chain uses TRBV5-3 and TRBJ1-5; D gene unclear. TRBV5-3 is identified as an open reading frame with a role that is uncertain. CDR3 length: 20 residues. V was shortened by 7 bases and J by 0 bases, with 29 bases between the two germline ends. The CDR3 here is CARLTGVPEKTAYSNQPQHF. The CDR3 DNA is TGTGCCAGATTGACCGGAGTCCCTGAGAAAACGGCCTATAGCAATCAGCCCCAGCATTTT.

The genes are TRBV28 and TRBJ1-5; D call uncertain. V lost 1 base and J 7 bases, leaving 8 bases between the germline ends. In germline, CDR1 is MDHEN, CDR2 SYDVKM. The CDR3 covers 13 residues. The CDR3 DNA reads TGTGCCAGCAGTTTATATGGCACACAGCCCCAGCATTTT. Translated: CASSLYGTQPQHF. The full variable domain, completed using reference TRBV28 and TRBJ1-5, is DVKVTQSSRYLVKRTGEKVFLECVQDMDHENMFWYRQDPGLGLRLIYFSYDVKMKEKGDIPEGYSVSREKKERFSLILESASTNQTSMYLCASSLYGTQPQHFGDGTRLSIL.